The clone carrying this T cell receptor (beta chain) was counted ten times or more. This CDR3 spans 14 amino acids. Germline-derived CDR1 and CDR2 are GTSNPN and SVGIG (reference sequence). Trimming cost V 2 bases and J 5 bases; bases outside gene matches: 5. By two-round multiplex PCR, the TCR beta CDR3 was amplified from genomic DNA. Individual primers that were specific to each TRBV and TRBJ gene served in first-round PCR. TCRdb reprocessed the multiplex PCR reads with MiXCR, giving one entry per CDR3 protein. Of fewer than 20,000 distinct CDR3 sequences in the sample, around two fifths were seen once. The data originate from a study of prognosis after radiotherapy for stage I lung cancer.

J is TRBJ1-5 and V is TRBV30, with 8 bases fitting TRBD1. Sequenced material: PBMCs, taken before or after stereotactic body radiation therapy (not recorded which). The sequence was obtained from a donor aged 50 or older with non-small cell lung cancer. The CDR3 DNA reads as TGTGCCTGGAGTTGGACAGGGAAATATCAGCCCCAGCATTTT. This codes for CAWSWTGKYQPQHF.